Shown below are 7 T cell receptor beta chains from a single sample sequenced in a study of CD8 T cells in Susac syndrome. Random hexamers primed reverse transcription of about 0.45 to 1 ug RNA. One entry per CDR3 protein, called by TCRdb with MiXCR from the immunoSEQ multiplex PCR reads. The table includes tens of thousands of distinct CDR3 sequences, under 96% detected once. The material sequenced was CD4+ T cells from PBMCs. Every receptor here comes from a human donor with multiple sclerosis.

The J gene is TRBJ2-4, the V gene TRBV7-9, with D possibly being TRBD1 (6 bases). Trimming left V 1 base short and J 1 base short, with 8 bases between. The CDR3 is 15 residues long. The germline V gene has CDR1 SEHNR and CDR2 FQNEAQ (reference sequence). In DNA, the CDR3 is TGTGCCAGCAGCTTAGAAGGGGGTGCCAAAAACATTCAGTACTTC. Protein product: CASSLEGGAKNIQYF. Based on the CDR3 plus reference TRBV7-9 and TRBJ2-4, the full variable domain is DTGVSQNPRHKITKRGQNVTFRCDPISEHNRLYWYRQTLGQGPEFLTYFQNEAQLEKSRLLSDRFSAERPKGSFSTLEIQRTEQGDSAMYLCASSLEGGAKNIQYFGAGTRLSVL.

V gene TRBV20-1 combines with J gene TRBJ2-3; TRBD2 matches at 9 bases. Germline values: CDR1 DFQATT, CDR2 SNEGSKA (reference sequence). With V trimmed by 6 bases and J by 1 base, 11 bases remained unmatched. The CDR3 sequence is 16 residues long. As DNA, the CDR3 is TGCAGTGCCGCCGTCTTGGTAGCGGGGGGCACAGATACGCAGTATTTT. Protein product: CSAAVLVAGGTDTQYF.

This sequence joins TRBV12-3 or TRBV12-4 and TRBJ2-5, with D perhaps TRBD1 (8 bases). This CDR3 region has 14 residues. The V end was cut by 4 bases, the J end by 12 bases, with 21 bases between. CDR3 bases: TGTGCCAGCAGTTCCACAGGGGGAGGGGTTAGGAAGTACTTC. Encoded protein: CASSSTGGGVRKYF.

This CDR3 is CSVSTGGVEQFF. The CDR3, as DNA: TGCAGCGTTTCCACAGGGGGCGTTGAGCAGTTCTTC. This sequence joins TRBV29-1 and TRBJ2-1, with TRBD1 identical over 9 bases. CDR3 length: 12 residues. Trimming cost V 5 bases and J 9 bases; bases outside gene matches: 5. The V gene's germline CDR1 is SQVTM and CDR2 ANQGSEA.

This chain joins TRBV7-2 and TRBJ2-5; 7 bases line up with TRBD1. The CDR3 loop spans 14 amino acids. In germline, CDR1 is SGHTA, CDR2 FQGNSA. The J segment lost 2 bases and the V segment lost 5 bases, leaving 5 bases of the junction unmatched. CDR3 nucleotides: TGTGCCAGCAGCGACCCCAGGGGGCAAGAGACCCAGTACTTC. Residues: CASSDPRGQETQYF.

V usage is TRBV6-2 or TRBV6-3 and J usage is TRBJ1-3; the D gene is possibly TRBD1 (6 bases). The CDR3 runs to 14 residues. Germline V gene lookup returns CDR1 MNHEY and CDR2 SVGEGT. The V end lost 2 bases, the J end lost 2 bases, and 7 bases lay between the germline ends. For the CDR3, the DNA is TGTGCCAGCAGTTACAACAGGGCTGGAAACACCATATATTTT. Its translation is CASSYNRAGNTIYF.

This chain connects TRBV4-1 to TRBJ1-1, with D maybe TRBD1 (6 bases). Trimming stripped 6 bases from V and 5 bases from J, with 13 bases between. CDR3 length equals 13 residues. Germline CDR1 reads MGHRA; CDR2 reads YSYEKL. In DNA, the CDR3 is TGCGCCAGCAGTGGACAGCTCGGGACTGAAGCTTTCTTT. The encoded protein is CASSGQLGTEAFF.